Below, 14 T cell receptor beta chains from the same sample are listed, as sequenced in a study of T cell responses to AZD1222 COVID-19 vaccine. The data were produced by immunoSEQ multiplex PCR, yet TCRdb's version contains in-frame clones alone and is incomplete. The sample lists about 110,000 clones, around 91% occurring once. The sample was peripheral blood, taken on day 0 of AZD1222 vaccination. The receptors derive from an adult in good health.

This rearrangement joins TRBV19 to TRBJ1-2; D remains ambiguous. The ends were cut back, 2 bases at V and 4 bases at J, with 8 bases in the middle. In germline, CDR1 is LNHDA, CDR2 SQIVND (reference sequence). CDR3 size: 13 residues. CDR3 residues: CASSIRNTYGYTF. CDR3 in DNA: TGTGCCAGTAGTATAAGGAACACCTATGGCTACACCTTC.

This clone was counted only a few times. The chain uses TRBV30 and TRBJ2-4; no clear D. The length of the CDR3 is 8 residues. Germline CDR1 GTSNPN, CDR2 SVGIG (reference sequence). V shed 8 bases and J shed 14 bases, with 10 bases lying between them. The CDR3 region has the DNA TGTGCCAGCGTTGGGGAGTACTTC. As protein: CASVGEYF.

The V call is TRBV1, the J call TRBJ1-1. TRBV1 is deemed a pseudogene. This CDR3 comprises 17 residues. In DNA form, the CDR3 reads TGCACCAGCAGCCAAGAGGTCGCGTCGATAATGAACACTGAAGCTTTCTTT. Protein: CTSSQEVASIMNTEAFF.

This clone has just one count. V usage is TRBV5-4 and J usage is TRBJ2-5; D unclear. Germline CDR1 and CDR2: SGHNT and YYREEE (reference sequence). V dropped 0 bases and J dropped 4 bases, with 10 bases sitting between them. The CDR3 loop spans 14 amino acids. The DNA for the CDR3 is TGTGCCAGCAGCTTGGTTCCCATCAGAGAGACCCAGTACTTC. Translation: CASSLVPIRETQYF.

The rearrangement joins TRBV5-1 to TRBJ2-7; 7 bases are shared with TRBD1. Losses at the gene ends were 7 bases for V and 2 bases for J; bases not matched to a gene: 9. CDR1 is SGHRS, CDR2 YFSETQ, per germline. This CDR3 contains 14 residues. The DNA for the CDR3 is TGCGCCAGCTATACGGGGACAGCAGCCTACGAGCAGTACTTC. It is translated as CASYTGTAAYEQYF. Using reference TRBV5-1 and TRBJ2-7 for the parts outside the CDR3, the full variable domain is KAGVTQTPRYLIKTRGQQVTLSCSPISGHRSVSWYQQTPGQGLQFLFEYFSETQRNKGNFPGRFSGRQFSNSRSEMNVSTLELGDSALYLCASYTGTAAYEQYFGPGTRLTVT.

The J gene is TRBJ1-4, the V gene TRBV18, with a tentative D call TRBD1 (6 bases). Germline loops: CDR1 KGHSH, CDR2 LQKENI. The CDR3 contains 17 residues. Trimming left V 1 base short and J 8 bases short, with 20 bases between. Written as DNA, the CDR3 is TGTGCCAGCTCACCACGACAGGAGAACTTAGTTGACGAAAAACTGTTTTTT. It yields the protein CASSPRQENLVDEKLFF.

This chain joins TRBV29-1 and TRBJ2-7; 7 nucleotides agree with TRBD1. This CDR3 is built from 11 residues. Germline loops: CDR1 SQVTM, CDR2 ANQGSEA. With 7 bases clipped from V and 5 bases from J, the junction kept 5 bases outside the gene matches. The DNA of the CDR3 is TGCAGCGGCCAACAGGGGCACGAGCAGTACTTC. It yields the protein CSGQQGHEQYF.

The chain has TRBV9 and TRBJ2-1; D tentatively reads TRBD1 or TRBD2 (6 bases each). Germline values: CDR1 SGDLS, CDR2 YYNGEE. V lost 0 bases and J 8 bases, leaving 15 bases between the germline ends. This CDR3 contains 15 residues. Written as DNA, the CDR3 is TGTGCCAGCAGCGTAGGAGGGGGGCGCCTGGATGAGCAGTTCTTC. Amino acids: CASSVGGGRLDEQFF. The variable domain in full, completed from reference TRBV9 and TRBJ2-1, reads DSGVTQTPKHLITATGQRVTLRCSPRSGDLSVYWYQQSLDQGLQFLIQYYNGEERAKGNILERFSAQQFPDLHSELNLSSLELGDSALYFCASSVGGGRLDEQFFGPGTRLTVL.

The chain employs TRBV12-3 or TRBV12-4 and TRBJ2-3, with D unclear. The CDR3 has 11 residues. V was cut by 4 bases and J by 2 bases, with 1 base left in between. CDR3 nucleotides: TGTGCCAGCAGTTCCACAGATACGCAGTATTTT. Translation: CASSSTDTQYF.

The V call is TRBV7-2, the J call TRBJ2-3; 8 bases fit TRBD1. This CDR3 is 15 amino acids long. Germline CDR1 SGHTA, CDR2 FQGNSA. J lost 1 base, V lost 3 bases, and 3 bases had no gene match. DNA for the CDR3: TGTGCCAGCAGCTTCAGGGGGCGCGGCACAGATACGCAGTATTTT. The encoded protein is CASSFRGRGTDTQYF.

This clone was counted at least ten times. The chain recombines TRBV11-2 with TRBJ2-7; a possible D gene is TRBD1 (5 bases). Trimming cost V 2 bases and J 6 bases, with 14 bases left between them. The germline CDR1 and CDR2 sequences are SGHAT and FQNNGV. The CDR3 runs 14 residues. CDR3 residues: CASSLSVGQGEQYF. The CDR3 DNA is TGTGCCAGCAGCTTAAGTGTGGGGCAGGGCGAGCAGTACTTC.

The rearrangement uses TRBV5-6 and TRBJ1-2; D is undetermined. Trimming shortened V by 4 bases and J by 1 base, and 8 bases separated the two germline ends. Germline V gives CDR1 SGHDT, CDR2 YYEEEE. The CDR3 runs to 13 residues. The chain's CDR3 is CASSPGFNYGYTF. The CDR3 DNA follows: TGTGCCAGCAGCCCGGGCTTTAACTATGGCTACACCTTC.

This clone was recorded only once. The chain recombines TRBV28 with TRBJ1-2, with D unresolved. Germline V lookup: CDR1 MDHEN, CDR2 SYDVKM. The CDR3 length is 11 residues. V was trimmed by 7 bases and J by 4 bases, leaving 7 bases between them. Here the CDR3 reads CASKYLYGYTF. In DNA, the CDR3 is TGTGCCAGCAAGTACCTCTATGGCTACACCTTC.

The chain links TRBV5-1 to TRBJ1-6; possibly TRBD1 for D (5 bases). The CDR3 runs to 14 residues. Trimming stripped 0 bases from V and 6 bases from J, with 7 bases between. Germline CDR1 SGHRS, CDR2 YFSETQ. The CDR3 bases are TGCGCCAGCAGCTTGGAACAGGTTAATTCACCCCTCCACTTT. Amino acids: CASSLEQVNSPLHF.